The entry below describes one T cell receptor beta chain. Its antigen is still unknown. No per-base quality is available; no much larger clone lies one base away. The CDR3 runs 13 residues from the cysteine to the phenylalanine. The CDR3 DNA has 39 bases and is translated from base 1. CDR1 and CDR2 are drawn from the germline V gene: SGDLS, YYNGEE. V has 5 bases trimmed and J has 1 base trimmed; junction bases matching no gene number 2. Preparation of the library involved the immunoSEQ multiplex PCR assay. For the multiplex PCR, a mixture combining 60 forward primers for TCR Vbeta segments and 13 reverse primers for TCR Jbeta segments was used. A multiplex PCR assay on genomic DNA amplified the CDR3 region of rearranged TCR beta genes. The amplified TCR beta libraries were sequenced on the Illumina HiSeq System as 87-base-pair reads. As for the original processing: A later analysis counted some 80 million unique TCR beta chains across the 550 to 750 repertoires, and 9.5 million to 11 million of these chains were shared by at least two donors. To remove PCR and sequencing errors, raw reads were error-corrected and collapsed into unique sequences using a nearest-neighbor algorithm that merged closely related sequences. CDR3 sequences were aligned to IMGT reference sequences to assign V, D and J gene segments. For a sequence to be retained, a match of at least six nucleotides was required to both a V gene segment and a J gene segment. Rearrangements were classified as productive when the CDR3 lacked stop codons and remained in frame with V and J, and all other rearrangements were classified as non-productive. Following IMGT convention, CDR3 was defined as the stretch from the second conserved V-encoded cysteine up to the conserved J-encoded phenylalanine. Sequences without an unambiguous match to a single V gene segment were excluded from the earlier analysis of 587 of the donors. An earlier analysis of about 590 of the donors classified V segments as functional when productive rearrangements were above 56.7% and as segregating when the standard deviation between donors was above 5%. A statistical classification framework was built to diagnose cytomegalovirus status from the catalog of TCR beta chain sequences. A later analysis assigned V and J genes by comparing TCR nucleotide sequences with IMGT/GENE-DB human TR gene sequences. In a later analysis, CDR3 sequences and most-parsimonious VDJ recombination scenarios were assigned using the TCRdist pipeline. In a later analysis, every TCR beta chain was defined by the combination of its CDR3 amino acid sequence and its V-gene family, and reads without a unique V-gene family were dropped. In a later analysis, fewer than 650 highly shared, low-generation-probability nucleotide sequences were removed to address suspected cross-contamination and a sequencing artifact. In a later analysis, a clonal expansion index for each public chain was calculated from normalized within-repertoire ranks of inferred template counts. In a later analysis, generation probabilities were computed with a VDJ recombination model fitted to out-of-frame rearrangements, and the resulting probabilities were checked against IGoR. A later analysis scored TCR-TCR, TCR-HLA and TCR-CMV co-occurrence with hypergeometric tests, applying a repertoire-size bias correction to TCR pairs. False discovery rates were estimated in a later analysis by permuting HLA or CMV assignments 20 times. A later analysis grouped co-occurring TCRs with DBSCAN, adding TCRdist sequence similarity when clustering within HLA-allele-positive subsets. Repertoires with fewer than 30,000 or more than 120,000 public chains were left out of co-occurrence clustering, as were roughly five repertoires with anomalous nucleotide sharing. This is the immuneACCESS table as TCRdb keeps it, with only in-frame sequences that have V and J called. A part of the clones is gone; compared with another copy, unresolved V genes explain less than half, and the rest is unexplained. Clone size and V and J calls were adopted from that table, with D and trimming inferred from the DNA. This sample comprises 100,000 to 120,000 clones, around 76% of them detected only once. The ten largest make up 13% of the sample.

The cohort consisted of hundreds of healthy bone marrow donors. At the time of sampling, all cohort members were nominally healthy, though unrecorded immune exposures were likely present. The donor was CMV seropositive and belonged to the group of some 290 seropositive cohort members. Each donor provided a peripheral blood sample, and peripheral blood mononuclear cells were used for TCR beta sequencing. Genomic DNA extraction from the blood cell samples was performed with the Qiagen DNeasy Blood Extraction Kit. This sample is drawn from a study of cytomegalovirus exposure and HLA in healthy donors (dated by TCRdb to about 2017). As for the study more broadly: In an earlier analysis of approximately 500 of the donors, 250 to 350 Gb of sequence data and 120 million or so unique TCR beta sequences from about 179 million T cells were reported. Approximately 300 gigabases of sequencing data and around 80 million unique TCR sequences made up an early release that covered approximately 620 HLA-typed donors. Of the approximately 400 genotyped donors, approximately 80% fell in the genetic ancestry cluster associated with self-reported Caucasian donors. The study was designed to test whether signatures of past pathogen exposure could be identified by cataloging public T cell receptors. The study profiled the T cell repertoires of hundreds of subjects by immunosequencing and related them to cytomegalovirus serostatus. In addition to the first cohort of approximately 670 subjects, a separate validation cohort of 120 different subjects was used. The study combined high-throughput TCR immunosequencing, statistical association of individual TCRs with disease status, and machine learning to predict cytomegalovirus infection status. In a later analysis, previously published TCR beta repertoires from roughly 710 donors were re-analyzed and high-resolution HLA genotyping was added so that TCR occurrence patterns could be studied. In the later analysis, no new phenotypic data were used to find candidate immune exposures; instead, reliance was placed on TCR beta sequences and their occurrence across donors. An earlier analysis of 587 of the donors applied high-throughput TCR beta sequencing to assess whether each TCR beta V gene segment acted as functional or pseudogenic. Alongside the repertoire data, information on donor age, sex, ethnicity and CMV serostatus was compiled. In a later genetic analysis, genome-wide SNP genotypes for about 55% of the roughly 670 donors were used, and that subset was treated as a discovery cohort. Every repertoire in the discovery cohort had been generated on one and the same sequencing platform. HLA typing covered class I and class II loci at four-digit resolution. The number of donors typed differed by locus, with about 629-640 for A, B, C, DRB1 and DQB1, roughly 520 for DQA1, approximately 580 for DPA1, and roughly 450 for DPB1. Because of strong linkage in the cohort, roughly five DR-DQ haplotypes were treated as single units for association and clustering. Among some 400 genotyped donors of the cohort, an average of around 250,000 unique TCR beta nucleotide sequences was sequenced per donor, of which about 18% were non-productive. Study-wide conclusions, independent of this receptor: In an earlier analysis of 587 of the donors, most TCR beta V segments appeared in productive rearrangements about 90% or about 30% of the time, broadly matching IMGT annotations. Most TCR sequences were observed very rarely across donors, whereas some public TCRs were present in many individuals. The presence/absence analyses assumed that sequencing depth was roughly uniform across donors, and that assumption may not be true. In a later analysis, HLA-associated TCR beta chains were found to be more clonally expanded and to have lower generation probabilities than equally common non-associated chains. The only immune exposure information available for the cohort was CMV serostatus. A later analysis found that most CMV-associated TCR beta chains appeared HLA-restricted, with HLA associations seemingly driven largely by CMV exposure. The authors suggested that the approach could potentially be extended to other disease states and immunological phenotypes. Assigning TCR associations to individual alleles was difficult when HLA alleles, especially DR and DQ, strongly co-occurred. A further reported finding was that TCR beta sequences accurately predicted the HLA-A and HLA-B alleles for most subjects in the first cohort. The 87-base-pair reads could not distinguish some IMGT-functional V segments, including TRBV6-2 and TRBV6-3, so those segments were excluded. A few of the identified cytomegalovirus-associated TCR beta chains were confirmed in vitro to be specific for cytomegalovirus antigens. A later genetic analysis reported fewer N-insertions in productive TCRs among donors in an Asian-associated ancestry cluster than the roughly 620-donor mean. A total of about 180 TCR beta chains were listed by the study as associated with cytomegalovirus. A later analysis reported that several top co-occurrence clusters appeared linked to parvovirus B19, influenza, CMV and Epstein-Barr virus. The classifier was reported to diagnose cytomegalovirus status with high specificity and sensitivity in both the original and validation cohorts. A group of highly shared sequence variants was considered likely to be a technical artifact of the sequencing pipeline. Because HLA typing was unavailable for some donors at each locus, only the typed subset was used in association tests. At a false discovery rate of 0.05, a later analysis linked under 20,000 TCR beta sequences to specific HLA alleles. In a later analysis, TCR association rates were found to vary across HLA loci, with the most associated TCRs seen for DRB1 alleles and the fewest for HLA-C alleles. Some 15 rarely observed V segments, including chromosome 9 orphons, were excluded from the earlier analysis of approximately 500 of the donors because counts were too low. In this cohort, only TCR beta chains were sequenced, and detectable features were limited by the absence of alpha or paired-chain data. Correlated functional status among segregating V segments might be attributable to linkage disequilibrium, but an unknown experimental factor could not be ruled out. A later genetic analysis associated a missense DCLRE1C variant with V-gene and J-gene trimming of TCR beta chains, and an independent cohort replicated the association.

The sample consisted of PBMCs. This receptor was taken from a man under 40 in good health and CMV-seropositive. The V and J genes are TRBV9 and TRBJ2-7, with TRBD2 matching 8 junction bases. The sequence in DNA is TGTGCCAGCAGTCGGGGGGGGTCCTACGAGCAGTACTTC. Its protein product is CASSRGGSYEQYF. Reference TRBV9 and TRBJ2-7 proteins supply the regions before and after the CDR3; the full variable domain is: DSGVTQTPKHLITATGQRVTLRCSPRSGDLSVYWYQQSLDQGLQFLIQYYNGEERAKGNILERFSAQQFPDLHSELNLSSLELGDSALYFCASSRGGSYEQYFGPGTRLTVT.